The present T cell receptor (beta chain) was sequenced within a study of cytomegalovirus exposure and HLA in healthy donors. Study-wide results and limits: Researchers reported in a later analysis that common viral pathogens appeared linked to several top clusters.

PCR used 60 Vbeta primers and 13 Jbeta primers. Clones were sequenced by immunoSEQ multiplex PCR, and TCRdb holds only the in-frame ones, with some missing. In all, the sample yields over 65,000 clones. Despite likely unrecorded immune exposures, the donors were nominally healthy at the time of sampling. Comment on this clone: The antigen is undetermined.

The sequence came from a man aged 25 to 45 in good health and CMV-seronegative. Material for sequencing was PBMCs.

Here the CDR3 DNA reads TGTGCCAGCAGCTTAAGTTTCCTGGGGGGTGGGACAGATACGCAGTATTTT. This gives the protein CASSLSFLGGGTDTQYF. The chain employs TRBV11-3 and TRBJ2-3; possibly TRBD2 for D (6 bases). Looked up from germline, CDR1 is SGHNT and CDR2 is YENEEA. This CDR3 is built from 17 residues. Trimming took 2 bases from V and 3 from J, leaving 18 bases between them.